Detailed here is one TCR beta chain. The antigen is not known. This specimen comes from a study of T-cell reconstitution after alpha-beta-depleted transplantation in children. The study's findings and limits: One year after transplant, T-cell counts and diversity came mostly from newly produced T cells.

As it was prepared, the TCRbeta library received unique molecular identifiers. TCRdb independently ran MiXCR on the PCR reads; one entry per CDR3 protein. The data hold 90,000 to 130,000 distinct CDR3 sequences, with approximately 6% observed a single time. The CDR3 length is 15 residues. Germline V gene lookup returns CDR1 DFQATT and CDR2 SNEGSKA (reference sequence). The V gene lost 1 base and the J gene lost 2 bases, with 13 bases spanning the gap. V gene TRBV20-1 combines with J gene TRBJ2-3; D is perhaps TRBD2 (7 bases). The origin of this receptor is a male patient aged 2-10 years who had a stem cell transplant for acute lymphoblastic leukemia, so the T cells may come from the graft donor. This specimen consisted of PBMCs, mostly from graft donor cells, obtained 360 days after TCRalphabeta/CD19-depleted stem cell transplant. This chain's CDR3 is CSARVAGASTDTQYF. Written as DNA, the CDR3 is TGCAGTGCTAGAGTGGCGGGGGCCTCCACAGATACGCAGTATTTT.